The present TCR beta chain was sequenced within a study of T cells in Graves' hyperthyroidism and ophthalmopathy. Findings and caveats of the study: A 13 V-J signature model discriminated ophthalmopathy versus stable hyperthyroidism.

CDR3 length: 14 amino acids. In germline, CDR1 is SGHRS, CDR2 YFSETQ. Germline trimming cut 4 bases from V and 2 bases from J; bases unmatched to any gene: 4. What was amplified from RNA transcripts were TCR beta CDR3 regions. Researchers ran a first-round RT-PCR on the TCR CDR3 using the HTBI primer set. TCRdb used MiXCR to reprocess the multiplex PCR reads, holding one entry per CDR3 protein. The repertoire has about 270,000 distinct CDR3 sequences, roughly 15% of them found once; the top ten carry roughly 30%. Source material for PBMCs was roughly 10 ml fresh peripheral blood. This clonotype came up many times. Antigen specificity is unknown.

What was sequenced was blood. The rearrangement joins TRBV5-1 to TRBJ2-5; the match to TRBD2 covers 8 bases. This receptor was identified in a woman in her forties or fifties with Graves' hyperthyroidism that later progressed to Graves' ophthalmopathy. The CDR3 DNA reads TGCGCCAGCAGCCGGGGGACTAGTCAAGAGACCCAGTACTTC. Translation gives CASSRGTSQETQYF.